This TCR beta chain was sequenced in a study of cytomegalovirus exposure and HLA in healthy donors. General study results and limits: In a later analysis, parvovirus B19, influenza, CMV and Epstein-Barr virus appeared linked to several top co-occurrence clusters.

This clone was seen more than once but under ten times. Its antigen is not identified. This PCR relied on a set of 60 Vbeta primers and 13 Jbeta primers. Using immunoSEQ multiplex PCR, the repertoire was profiled, and TCRdb retains in-frame clones only, with some absent. The table shows roughly 97,000 clones, with around 81% occurring only once. The TCR comes from a man between 35 and 55 years old in good health and CMV-seropositive. The sequenced sample consisted of PBMCs.

The DNA for the CDR3 is TGTGCCAGCAGTTACGAATTCAGGGGCTACACCTTC. It codes for CASSYEFRGYTF. The V and J genes are TRBV6-5 and TRBJ1-2; D uncertain. The V and J ends lost 2 bases and 8 bases respectively, with 9 bases between them. CDR3 length: 12 residues. Germline assignment: CDR1 MNHEY and CDR2 SVGAGI.